This T cell receptor beta chain comes out of a study of T cell repertoires in cytomegalovirus infection. Study in general: Recently identified HLA-C-restricted CMV epitopes and well-studied HLA-B-restricted CMV epitopes were used by the study. Broader study findings: Carriers of CMV plus the relevant HLA were identified by cumulative public TCR beta family frequency.

This clonotype has only a few counts. Its target is unknown. In TCRdb, the reads were re-called with MiXCR into one record per CDR3 protein. This repertoire shows tens of thousands of distinct CDR3 sequences, 20% to 30% found once; its top ten account for 50%. The receptor was derived from a human donor in good health (CMV status not recorded). Some clones in this sample may be carry-over from other donors' samples. The specimen comprised CD8+ T cells from cultured PBMCs, sampled from culture after CMV antigen stimulation.

The CDR3, as DNA: TGTGCCAGCAGCCCCCCGGTGGGGGGTGGGTCCTACAATGAGCAGTTCTTC. Protein: CASSPPVGGGSYNEQFF. The chain has TRBV7-9 and TRBJ2-1; D may be TRBD2 (6 bases). The CDR3 spans 17 residues. Germline V gene sequence: CDR1 SEHNR, CDR2 FQNEAQ (reference sequence). The V and J ends lost 5 bases and 1 base respectively, with 18 bases between them.